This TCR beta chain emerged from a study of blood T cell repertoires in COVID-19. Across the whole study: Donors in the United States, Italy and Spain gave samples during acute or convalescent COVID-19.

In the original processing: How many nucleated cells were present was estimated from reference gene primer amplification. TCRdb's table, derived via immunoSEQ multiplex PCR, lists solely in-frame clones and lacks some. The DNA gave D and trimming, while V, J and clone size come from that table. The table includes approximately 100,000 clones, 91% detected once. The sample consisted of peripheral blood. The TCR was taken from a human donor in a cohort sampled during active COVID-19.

CDR3 nucleotides: TGTGCCAGCAGCTTAGCGGGGGTCACCTACGAGCAGTACTTC. Protein product: CASSLAGVTYEQYF. The chain has TRBV5-4 and TRBJ2-7; TRBD2 matches at 8 bases. This CDR3 is 14 amino acids long. V shed 2 bases, J shed 2 bases, and the junction held 3 bases outside the gene matches. The germline CDR1 and CDR2 sequences are SGHNT and YYREEE (reference sequence).